This paragraph covers one TCR beta chain sequence. The target antigen is unknown. The sample belongs to a study of Tregs in tolerant kidney transplant recipients. Study results and caveats: This study did not directly address biological reproducibility.

Germline V CDR1 and CDR2: SGHTA, FQGNSA. V dropped 0 bases and J dropped 6 bases, with 14 bases sitting between them. CDR3 length equals 15 residues. Produced via immunoSEQ multiplex PCR; TCRdb's table is partial and in-frame only. The profile shows roughly 69,000 clones, more than 95% of them singletons. This sequence joins TRBV7-2 and TRBJ1-2, with a possible D match to TRBD1 (6 bases). The sequence derives from a human donor who received a combined kidney and bone marrow transplant. The input for sequencing was Tregs from blood, taken before the transplant. The DNA of the CDR3 is TGTGCCAGCAGCTTAGCTGGGGGGGCGCAAAATGGCTACACCTTC. Translation gives CASSLAGGAQNGYTF.